One sample yielded the 15 T cell receptor beta chains listed below, sequenced in a study of T cell clonality in common variable immunodeficiency. Using immunoSEQ multiplex PCR, the repertoire was profiled, and TCRdb retains in-frame clones only, with some absent. Recorded here are about 28,000 clones, none singletons. General study findings and limits: Reportedly, TCR beta sequences from common variable immunodeficiency showed fewer deletions and N-nucleotide insertions.

Their target antigens are unknown. The specimen was peripheral blood mononuclear cells. Every receptor here comes from a human donor with common variable immunodeficiency.

This clone has a handful of counts. Read data end 3 residues before the CDR3 end; the end is taken from the germline J gene. V usage is TRBV6-1 and J usage is TRBJ1-2; D perhaps matches TRBD1 (5 bases). The CDR3 extends over 15 amino acids. The germline gives CDR1 MNHNS, CDR2 SASEGT. Trimming removed 4 bases from V and 1 base from J, with 13 bases in between. CDR3 loop: CASSAPGGNNYGYTF. Partial CDR3 DNA: TGTGCCAGCAGTGCCCCCGGGGGGAATAACTATGGC.

As to this clone: The missing CDR3 end, 3 residues past where the read stops, is filled in from the germline J gene. The chain uses TRBV18 and TRBJ1-1; D remains unclear. The ends were cut back, 2 bases at V and 6 bases at J, with 7 bases in the middle. CDR1 is KGHSH and CDR2 is LQKENI in the germline V gene. The CDR3 consists of 12 residues. CDR3 DNA (partial): TGTGCCAGCTCACCAGACTCTGCTGAA. Amino acid sequence: CASSPDSAE. The entire CDR3 protein is CASSPDSAEAFF.

Remarks on this clone: The CDR3 end is not reached by the read, which stops 3 residues before it; the germline J gene fills it in. The chain links TRBV19 to TRBJ1-1; unclear D gene. The CDR3 is 13 amino acids. The V gene's germline CDR1 is LNHDA and CDR2 SQIVND (reference sequence). This chain's CDR3 is CASSIRLGPEAFF. The sequenced part of the CDR3 DNA is TGTGCCAGTAGTATTCGACTAGGGCCAGAA.

This clone was seen a handful of times. The read terminates 3 residues before the CDR3 end, so the remaining end is supplied by the germline J gene. The chain joins TRBV20-1 to TRBJ2-7; tentatively, D is TRBD1 (5 bases). V lost 3 bases to trimming and J lost 1 base, with 10 bases between them. Germline CDR1 DFQATT, CDR2 SNEGSKA (reference sequence). The length of the CDR3 is 13 residues. The DNA read from the CDR3 is TGCAGTGCTAGGTCACAGGATTCCTACGAG. Its translation is CSARSQDSYE. The complete CDR3 protein is CSARSQDSYEQYF.

This clone was seen more than once but under ten times. At one end the junction does not follow the germline gene, possibly because of a read error. The read halts 3 residues ahead of the CDR3 end, with the missing end drawn from the germline J gene. V usage is TRBV7-7 and J usage is TRBJ2-2; 13 nucleotides agree with TRBD2. The CDR3 is made up of 17 amino acids. Germline assignment: CDR1 SSHAT and CDR2 FNYEAQ (reference sequence). The CDR3 reads CASSLEGLAGSTGELFF. The CDR3 DNA, read in part, is TGTGCTAGCAGCTTAGAGGGACTAGCGGGGTCCACCGGGGAG.

As for this clone: The CDR3 extends 3 residues past the end of the read, so its final part is completed from the germline J gene. The rearrangement joins TRBV19 to TRBJ2-5; 7 bases line up with TRBD2. CDR1 is LNHDA, CDR2 SQIVND, per germline (reference sequence). The V gene end was trimmed by 1 base and the J gene end by 2 bases; junction bases not matched to a gene: 7. The CDR3 has 16 amino acids. CDR3 bases read: TGTGCCAGTAGTATAGGTTGGCGGGGGTCGCAAGAGACC. Translation gives CASSIGWRGSQET. The whole CDR3 sequence reads CASSIGWRGSQETQYF. Full variable domain (rest looked up from reference TRBV19 and TRBJ2-5): DGGITQSPKYLFRKEGQNVTLSCEQNLNHDAMYWYRQDPGQGLRLIYYSQIVNDFQKGDIAEGYSVSREKKESFPLTVTSAQKNPTAFYLCASSIGWRGSQETQYFGPGTRLLVL.

The sequenced part of the CDR3 DNA is TGTGCCAGCAACTTCCAAGGGACAGGGATTAACGGAGAGACC. It translates to CASNFQGTGINGET. The whole CDR3 region reads CASNFQGTGINGETQYF. The V gene is TRBV2, the J gene TRBJ2-5, with 9 positions matching TRBD1. The read terminates 3 residues before the CDR3 end, so the remaining end is supplied by the germline J gene. The V and J ends lost 7 bases and 4 bases, in that order; junction bases with no gene match: 16. The CDR3 loop spans 17 amino acids. Germline V gene data show CDR1 as SNHLY and CDR2 as FYNNEI.

Many counts were recorded for this clone. The sequence runs out 3 residues before the end of the CDR3; the remainder is reconstructed from the germline J gene. V usage is TRBV7-3 and J usage is TRBJ2-7, with 8 bases identical to TRBD2. The trim removed 1 base at V and 3 bases at J, leaving 5 bases unmatched. Germline-derived CDR1 and CDR2 are SGHTA and FQGTGA. CDR3 length: 15 amino acids. CDR3 loop: CASSLRFGGDYEQYF. The covered CDR3 bases are TGTGCCAGCAGCTTAAGGTTCGGGGGGGACTACGAG.

In regard to this clone: The read is 3 residues too short to cover the CDR3 end, so that end is filled in from the germline J gene. The chain is built from TRBV6-1 and TRBJ2-1; 7 bases are shared with TRBD2. Unmatched junction bases numbered 7, after V lost 3 bases and J lost 2 bases. There are 16 residues in the CDR3. The germline CDR1 and CDR2 sequences are MNHNS and SASEGT. CDR3 bases read: TGTGCCAGCAGTGATCCTAGCGGTTCCGCCTACAATGAG. Residues: CASSDPSGSAYNE. The whole CDR3 sequence is CASSDPSGSAYNEQFF.

Points on this clone: The missing CDR3 end, 3 residues past where the read stops, is filled in from the germline J gene. This specimen includes other DNA sequences encoding the same CDR3. The chain uses TRBV18 and TRBJ2-4; TRBD1 agrees at 7 bases. The CDR3 runs 13 residues. Germline V CDR1 and CDR2: KGHSH, LQKENI. The CDR3 DNA, read in part, is TGTGCCAGCTCACCGCCAGGGACAGCCTTT. Protein sequence: CASSPPGTAF. The whole CDR3 sequence is CASSPPGTAFQYF.

This clone was detected a few times. The sequenced CDR3 bases are TGTGCCAGCAGCTTGTCAGGGGTCACTGAA. Translating it yields CASSLSGVTE. The full CDR3 protein reads CASSLSGVTEAFF. The chain joins TRBV5-8 to TRBJ1-1; D is possibly TRBD1 (6 bases). The read ends 3 residues early relative to the CDR3; the germline J gene fills the gap. Germline lookup yields CDR1 SGHTS and CDR2 YDEGEE. This CDR3 comprises 13 residues. The V end lost 1 base, the J end lost 4 bases, and 8 bases lay between the germline ends.

The sample holds many counts of this clone. The observed sequence ends 3 residues before the CDR3 terminus, with the missing tail filled in from the germline J gene. This sequence joins TRBV5-5 and TRBJ1-1; no firm D call. The CDR3 has 13 residues. The V and J ends lost 2 bases and 2 bases respectively, with 7 bases between them. Germline CDR1 is SGHKS and CDR2 is YYEKEE (reference sequence). The CDR3 bases that were read are TGTGCCAGCAGCTTCCTTATCAACACTGAA. Amino acid sequence: CASSFLINTE. The complete CDR3 sequence is CASSFLINTEAFF.

In regard to this clone: The read halts 3 residues ahead of the CDR3 end, with the missing end drawn from the germline J gene. The chain links TRBV19 to TRBJ1-4; TRBD1 aligns across 9 bases. The CDR3 is made up of 12 amino acids. Germline lookup yields CDR1 LNHDA and CDR2 SQIVND (reference sequence). Partial CDR3 DNA: TGTGCCAGTAGTTTGACAGGGGGGAAA. Protein: CASSLTGGK. From start to end, the CDR3 is CASSLTGGKLFF.

This clone came up many times. The sequenced CDR3 bases are TGCAGTGCCATTAAGGGGAGACATGGAGATACG. Translation gives CSAIKGRHGDT. From start to end, the CDR3 is CSAIKGRHGDTQYF. V is TRBV20-1 and J is TRBJ2-3; D assignment may be TRBD1 or TRBD2 (5 bases each). Read coverage stops 3 residues before the CDR3 terminus; the germline J gene supplies the remainder. V was pared by 6 bases and J by 5 bases, with 18 bases between. The V gene's germline CDR1 is DFQATT and CDR2 SNEGSKA (reference sequence). The CDR3 has 14 residues.

This clone was seen many times. Read sequence stops 3 residues before the CDR3 end, and the germline J gene provides the missing end. This sequence joins TRBV2 and TRBJ1-4, with 10 bases identical to TRBD1. This CDR3 is built from 12 residues. The germline gives CDR1 SNHLY, CDR2 FYNNEI. V shed 8 bases and J 8 bases; nucleotides not matched to a gene: 2. The sequenced CDR3 bases are TGTGCCAGCGGGACAGGGGAAGAAAAA. Its protein product is CASGTGEEK. The complete CDR3 reads CASGTGEEKLFF.